This T cell receptor beta chain was recovered during a study of PD-L1 blockade in urothelial cancer. Study as a whole: When blood samples were assessed, the median T cell count was 141,255.

Using immunoSEQ multiplex PCR, the repertoire was profiled, and TCRdb retains in-frame clones only, with some absent. The sample carries 15,000 to 20,000 clones, about 89% recorded once. Time point denoted: pretreatment peripheral blood. Between 1 and 8 samples, pretreatment and on-treatment, were given by each patient. With 0 bases clipped from V and 1 base from J, the junction kept 8 bases outside the gene matches. Germline loops: CDR1 SGHNT, CDR2 YYREEE (reference sequence). This CDR3 has 17 amino acids. This TCR derives from a man aged 65 to 85 with urothelial cancer. The source material was PBMCs, sampled around atezolizumab (anti-PD-L1) treatment. This chain uses TRBV5-4 with TRBJ2-7, with 9 bases that match TRBD1. As DNA, the CDR3 is TGTGCCAGCAGCTTGGGGGGAGGGACAGGGTTTTCCTACGAGCAGTACTTC. This sequence encodes CASSLGGGTGFSYEQYF. Drawing the rest from reference TRBV5-4 and TRBJ2-7, the complete variable domain is ETGVTQSPTHLIKTRGQQVTLRCSSQSGHNTVSWYQQALGQGPQFIFQYYREEENGRGNFPPRFSGLQFPNYSSELNVNALELDDSALYLCASSLGGGTGFSYEQYFGPGTRLTVT.